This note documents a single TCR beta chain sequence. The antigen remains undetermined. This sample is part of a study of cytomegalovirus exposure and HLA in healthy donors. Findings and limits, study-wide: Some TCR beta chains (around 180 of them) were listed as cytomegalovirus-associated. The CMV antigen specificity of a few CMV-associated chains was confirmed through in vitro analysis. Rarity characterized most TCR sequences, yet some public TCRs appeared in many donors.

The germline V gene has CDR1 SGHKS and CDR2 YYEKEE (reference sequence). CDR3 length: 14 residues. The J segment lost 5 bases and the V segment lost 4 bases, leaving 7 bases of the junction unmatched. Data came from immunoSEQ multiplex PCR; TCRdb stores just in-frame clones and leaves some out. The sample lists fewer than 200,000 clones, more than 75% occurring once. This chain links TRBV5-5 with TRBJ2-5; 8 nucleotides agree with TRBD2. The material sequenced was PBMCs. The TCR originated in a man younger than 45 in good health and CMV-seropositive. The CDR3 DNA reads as TGTGCCAGCAGCCAAACTAGCGGCGGGGAGACCCAGTACTTC. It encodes CASSQTSGGETQYF. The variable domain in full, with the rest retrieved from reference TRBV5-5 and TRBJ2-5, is DAGVTQSPTHLIKTRGQQVTLRCSPISGHKSVSWYQQVLGQGPQFIFQYYEKEERGRGNFPDRFSARQFPNYSSELNVNALLLGDSALYLCASSQTSGGETQYFGPGTRLLVL.